This T cell receptor beta chain stems from a study of patients and donors after allogeneic stem cell transplantation (TCRdb year 2020). Trimmed from V: 1 base; trimmed from J: 7 bases; junction bases lacking a gene match: 8. The CDR3 goes from the cysteine to the phenylalanine over 16 residues. Only the CDR3 part of the read is kept: 48 bases, read in frame from the first base. CDR1 and CDR2 are read off the germline V gene as LGHNA and YNFKEQ. Comments on this clonotype: Which antigen it targets is not known. Base qualities are not at hand, and no much larger clone is one base apart.

The library was generated by RT-PCR. For sequencing, a NextSeq 550 was employed. Through fastp at Q25 and MiXCR, TCRdb rebuilt clones from the public reads, retaining in-frame beta chains. For every CDR3 protein sequence, its rows merge into one entry that carries the most common genes and DNA. The sample table records around 12,000 distinct CDR3 sequences; around 27% of these occur just once. Clones ranked in the top ten supply about half of the sample. This clonotype originated in a human donor who was either an allogeneic HSCT recipient or a stem cell or donor lymphocyte infusion donor (not recorded which). It is not recorded whose cells these are; they may come from a transplant donor. Sequencing used blood, either unsorted or a sorted T cell fraction (not recorded which). The rearranged segments are TRBV4-2 and TRBJ2-1, and 9 junction bases match TRBD2. The nucleotides are TGTGCCAGCAGCCAAGGGGTGCTAGCGGGACTTAATGAGCAGTTCTTC. Translated, it gives CASSQGVLAGLNEQFF.